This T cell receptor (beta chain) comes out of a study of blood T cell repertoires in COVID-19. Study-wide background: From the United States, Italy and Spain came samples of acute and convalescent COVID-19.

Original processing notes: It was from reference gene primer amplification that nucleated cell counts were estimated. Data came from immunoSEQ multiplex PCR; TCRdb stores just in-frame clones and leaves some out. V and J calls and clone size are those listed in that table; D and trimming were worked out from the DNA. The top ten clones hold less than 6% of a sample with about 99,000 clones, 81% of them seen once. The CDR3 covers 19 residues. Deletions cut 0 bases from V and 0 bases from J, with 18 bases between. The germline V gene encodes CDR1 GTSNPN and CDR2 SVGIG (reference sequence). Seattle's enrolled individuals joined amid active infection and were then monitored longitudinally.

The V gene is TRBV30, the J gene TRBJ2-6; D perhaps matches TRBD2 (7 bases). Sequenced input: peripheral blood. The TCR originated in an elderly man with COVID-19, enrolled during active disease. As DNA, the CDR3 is TGTGCCTGGAGTGTACGGGATAGGGGGGGAAGCTCTGGGGCCAACGTCCTGACTTTC. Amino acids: CAWSVRDRGGSSGANVLTF.